This entry is about one TCR beta chain. The sample comes from a study of blood T cell repertoires in COVID-19. Sequencing used immunoSEQ multiplex PCR; TCRdb keeps in-frame clones, though not all of them. The repertoire holds hundreds of thousands of clones, with around 82% as singletons. The CDR3 extends over 11 amino acids. Trimming removed 10 bases from V and 0 bases from J, with 6 bases in between. Germline assignment: CDR1 MNHEY and CDR2 SVGAGI. This clonotype originated in a woman aged 45 to 65 who had been exposed to COVID-19. The sequenced sample was PBMCs or T cells enriched from blood (not recorded which). The rearrangement joins TRBV6-5 to TRBJ1-1; D gene uncertain. The CDR3 DNA reads TGTGCCACTCAGGTGAACACTGAAGCTTTCTTT. The encoded protein is CATQVNTEAFF.